These 24 T cell receptor beta chains came from one sample sequenced in a study of PD-L1 blockade in urothelial cancer. Described time point: pretreatment peripheral blood. This table comes from immunoSEQ multiplex PCR, and its TCRdb copy is limited to in-frame clones, with some not included. This table holds more than 35,000 clones, approximately 86% found once. The material sequenced was PBMCs, taken around atezolizumab (anti-PD-L1) treatment. The receptors come from a man at least 80 years old with urothelial cancer.

This chain uses TRBV18 with TRBJ1-1, with 11 positions matching TRBD1. Germline CDR1 and CDR2: KGHSH and LQKENI. Germline trimming cut 2 bases from V and 5 bases from J; bases unmatched to any gene: 4. The CDR3 contains 15 residues. CDR3 protein: CASSPRTGGSTEAFF. CDR3 sequence (DNA): TGTGCCAGCTCACCAAGGACAGGGGGCTCAACTGAAGCTTTCTTT.

The chain carries TRBV30 and TRBJ2-3, with 12 bases matching TRBD2. The germline CDR1 and CDR2 sequences are GTSNPN and SVGIG (reference sequence). The CDR3 spans 14 residues. The J segment lost 4 bases and the V segment lost 3 bases, leaving 2 bases of the junction unmatched. The CDR3 DNA is TGTGCCTGGAGGACTAGCGGGAGTGCAGATACGCAGTATTTT. Protein: CAWRTSGSADTQYF. Using reference TRBV30 and TRBJ2-3 for the parts outside the CDR3, the full variable domain is SQTIHQWPATLVQPVGSPLSLECTVEGTSNPNLYWYRQAAGRGLQLLFYSVGIGQISSEVPQNLSASRPQDRQFILSSKKLLLSDSGFYLCAWRTSGSADTQYFGPGTRLTVL.

This clone was found a few times. V and J are TRBV4-1 and TRBJ2-1, with TRBD2 as a possible D gene (5 bases). The CDR3 consists of 12 residues. The germline V gene encodes CDR1 MGHRA and CDR2 YSYEKL. Trimming cost V 8 bases and J 8 bases, with 13 bases left between them. For the CDR3, the DNA is TGCGCCAGCGAAGGGAGCGTCGATGAGCAGTTCTTC. This translates into CASEGSVDEQFF.

In its sample, this clone was seen a few times. Different DNA sequences within this sample yield the same CDR3. The rearrangement joins TRBV4-3 to TRBJ1-1, with TRBD1 as a possible D gene (5 bases). Germline V lookup: CDR1 LGHNA, CDR2 YSLEER. V shed 3 bases and J shed 0 bases, with 5 bases lying between them. The length of the CDR3 is 13 residues. The CDR3 is CASSHRVNTEAFF. The CDR3 coding sequence is TGCGCCAGCAGCCACAGGGTGAACACTGAAGCTTTCTTT.

This rearrangement joins TRBV6-1 to TRBJ2-3, with a possible D match to TRBD1 (6 bases). V was clipped by 8 bases and J by 0 bases, with 9 bases between them. This CDR3 has 13 residues. From germline, CDR1 is MNHNS and CDR2 SASEGT. CDR3 sequence: CASGTPSTDTQYF. Here the CDR3 DNA reads TGTGCCAGCGGGACACCTAGCACAGATACGCAGTATTTT.

CDR3 nucleotide sequence: TGTGCCATCAAAAGCAGGGGGCCGGACACCGGGGAGCTGTTTTTT. Amino acids: CAIKSRGPDTGELFF. This chain uses TRBV10-3 with TRBJ2-2; 8 bases are a match to TRBD1. Germline V gives CDR1 ENHRY, CDR2 SYGVKD. The CDR3 runs 15 residues. After removal of 7 bases from V and 3 bases from J, the junction contained 7 bases not matched to a gene.

The chain joins TRBV28 to TRBJ2-7, with D possibly being TRBD2 (6 bases). Germline assignment: CDR1 MDHEN and CDR2 SYDVKM. The CDR3 consists of 14 residues. Trimming left V 8 bases short and J 0 bases short, with 14 bases between. The CDR3 loop is CASAPPSDSYEQYF. The CDR3 nucleotides are TGTGCCAGCGCTCCTCCTAGCGACTCCTACGAGCAGTACTTC.

The chain carries TRBV11-2 and TRBJ2-7, with 9 bases aligning to TRBD1. CDR1 and CDR2 (germline): SGHAT, FQNNGV. The CDR3 has 17 amino acids. Unmatched junction bases numbered 11, after V lost 1 base and J lost 4 bases. The CDR3, as DNA: TGTGCCAGCAGCTTAGTCCCCGGGACAGGGAGTTCGTACGAGCAGTACTTC. Translated: CASSLVPGTGSSYEQYF.

This clone is a singleton in its sample. The J gene is TRBJ1-4, the V gene TRBV19; 9 positions agree with TRBD1. CDR1 is LNHDA, CDR2 SQIVND, per germline (reference sequence). The CDR3 is 17 residues long. V gave up 5 bases and J gave up 1 base; unmatched junction bases: 8. Here the CDR3 DNA reads TGTGCCAGTAGTCCACGACAGGGGGGAAGAACTAATGAAAAACTGTTTTTT. Translating it yields CASSPRQGGRTNEKLFF.

The rearrangement joins TRBV5-4 to TRBJ2-3, with 14 bases that match TRBD2. The CDR3 extends over 17 amino acids. Germline V lookup: CDR1 SGHNT, CDR2 YYREEE (reference sequence). Trimming cost V 2 bases and J 5 bases; bases outside gene matches: 7. CDR3 protein: CASSFAGTSGSGDTQYF. CDR3 sequence (DNA): TGTGCCAGCAGCTTCGCCGGGACTAGCGGGAGTGGAGATACGCAGTATTTT.

The chain has TRBV19 and TRBJ1-3; 8 nucleotides match TRBD1. The CDR3 has 16 amino acids. V was pared by 4 bases and J by 4 bases, with 9 bases of the junction left unmatched. From germline, CDR1 is LNHDA and CDR2 SQIVND (reference sequence). CDR3 coding DNA: TGTGCCAGTAGTAATCCGGGACAGGTTCCAGGAAACACCATATATTTT. This sequence encodes CASSNPGQVPGNTIYF.

This chain uses TRBV2 with TRBJ1-5; no clear D. V gave up 6 bases and J gave up 3 bases, with 12 bases separating them. The CDR3 consists of 14 residues. CDR1 and CDR2 (germline): SNHLY, FYNNEI. The CDR3 is CASRSTNSNQPQHF. CDR3 nucleotide sequence: TGTGCCAGCAGAAGCACGAATTCCAATCAGCCCCAGCATTTT.

This chain connects TRBV5-4 to TRBJ2-3; maybe TRBD2 (7 bases). This CDR3 has 18 residues. Germline lookup yields CDR1 SGHNT and CDR2 YYREEE (reference sequence). V lost 4 bases to trimming and J lost 2 bases, with 23 bases between them. DNA for the CDR3: TGTGCCAGCAGCATGGGGGGGCGGACGGGAGGCCTCACAGATACGCAGTATTTT. This gives the protein CASSMGGRTGGLTDTQYF.

The V and J genes are TRBV29-1 and TRBJ2-1, with 14 positions matching TRBD2. After removal of 3 bases from V and 8 bases from J, the junction contained 0 bases not matched to a gene. The germline V gene encodes CDR1 SQVTM and CDR2 ANQGSEA. This CDR3 has 13 residues. The CDR3 bases are TGCAGCGTTGAGGGACTAGCGGGGGATGAGCAGTTCTTC. It is translated as CSVEGLAGDEQFF.

This chain uses TRBV28 with TRBJ1-2; D may be TRBD1 (6 bases). Trimming pared 6 bases from V and 4 bases from J, leaving 18 bases between. Germline CDR1 and CDR2: MDHEN and SYDVKM. The length of the CDR3 is 15 residues. CDR3 region: CASSTQGSGAYGYTF. CDR3 DNA sequence: TGTGCCAGCAGCACACAGGGTTCTGGGGCCTATGGCTACACCTTC.

The chain carries TRBV27 and TRBJ2-2; 11 nucleotides agree with TRBD1. V was pared by 6 bases and J by 6 bases, with 6 bases of the junction left unmatched. This CDR3 is 15 amino acids long. Germline V gives CDR1 MNHEY, CDR2 SMNVEV (reference sequence). In nucleotides, the CDR3 is TGTGCCAGCAGACGGACAGGGGGCCTGTCCGGGGAGCTGTTTTTT. The encoded protein is CASRRTGGLSGELFF.

The genes are TRBV28 and TRBJ2-7; 12 nucleotides align to TRBD2. V lost 8 bases to trimming and J lost 0 bases; unmatched junction nucleotides: 5. The germline CDR1 and CDR2 sequences are MDHEN and SYDVKM. The CDR3 totals 15 residues. CDR3 region: CASGGTSGPSYEQYF. CDR3 nucleotide sequence: TGTGCCAGCGGCGGGACTAGCGGGCCCTCCTACGAGCAGTACTTC.

CDR3 coding DNA: TGTGCCACCAGCAGAGATTTGGGCAGGGGGCGCGAAAACACCATATATTTT. Its protein product is CATSRDLGRGRENTIYF. The chain couples TRBV15 to TRBJ1-3, with 8 bases identical to TRBD1. This CDR3 is 17 amino acids long. With V trimmed by 0 bases and J by 6 bases, 10 bases remained unmatched. CDR1 and CDR2 (germline): LNHNV, YYDKDF (reference sequence).

This clone was recorded once. The chain is built from TRBV5-1 and TRBJ2-1; 7 nucleotides align to TRBD1. Germline CDR1 reads SGHRS; CDR2 reads YFSETQ. The CDR3 is 11 residues long. Losses at the gene ends were 2 bases for V and 10 bases for J; bases not matched to a gene: 0. CDR3 sequence: CASSLQGEQFF. CDR3 in DNA: TGCGCCAGCAGCTTACAGGGGGAGCAGTTCTTC.

The J gene is TRBJ2-3, the V gene TRBV5-1; D is perhaps TRBD1 (5 bases). Germline CDR1 is SGHRS and CDR2 is YFSETQ. Trimming took 1 base from V and 1 from J, leaving 10 bases between them. The CDR3 length is 15 residues. The CDR3 DNA reads as TGCGCCAGCAGCTTGCAGGGTTTAGGCACAGATACGCAGTATTTT. It is translated as CASSLQGLGTDTQYF.

This clone was observed a single time. V is TRBV30 and J is TRBJ2-3; TRBD2 matches at 9 bases. The CDR3 has 19 amino acids. CDR1 and CDR2 (germline): GTSNPN, SVGIG (reference sequence). V lost 2 bases and J lost 3; bases outside the gene matches: 18. The CDR3 DNA reads TGTGCCTGGAGTTCAGGGCGGGAGGGCCGAAGAACGGGGACAGATACGCAGTATTTT. Translation gives CAWSSGREGRRTGTDTQYF.

The chain has TRBV5-1 and TRBJ1-2; the match to TRBD1 covers 8 bases. The CDR3 extends over 14 amino acids. V shed 1 base and J 3 bases; nucleotides not matched to a gene: 2. Germline V gene data show CDR1 as SGHRS and CDR2 as YFSETQ. The CDR3 loop is CASSLTGQDYGYTF. For the CDR3, the DNA is TGCGCCAGCAGCTTGACGGGACAGGACTATGGCTACACCTTC.

In this sample, this clone turned up once. V and J are TRBV2 and TRBJ1-5; 7 positions agree with TRBD1. The junction had 10 bases not matched to a gene; V was cut back by 8 bases and J by 0 bases. Per germline, CDR1 SNHLY and CDR2 FYNNEI. The CDR3 sequence is 16 residues long. The chain's CDR3 is CASGLRGQNSNQPQHF. The CDR3 coding sequence is TGTGCCAGCGGACTAAGGGGGCAAAATAGCAATCAGCCCCAGCATTTT.

The J gene is TRBJ2-1, the V gene TRBV30; D not certain. The V and J ends lost 8 bases and 6 bases respectively, with 14 bases between them. The CDR3 is 12 amino acids. CDR1 and CDR2 (germline): GTSNPN, SVGIG (reference sequence). The CDR3 DNA sequence: TGTGCCGGCCGGAGCCCCCGCAATGAGCAGTTCTTC. Protein product: CAGRSPRNEQFF. The full variable domain, in which reference TRBV30 and TRBJ2-1 provide the parts outside the CDR3, is SQTIHQWPATLVQPVGSPLSLECTVEGTSNPNLYWYRQAAGRGLQLLFYSVGIGQISSEVPQNLSASRPQDRQFILSSKKLLLSDSGFYLCAGRSPRNEQFFGPGTRLTVL.